This T cell receptor beta chain was identified during a study of shared clonotypes between healthy human individuals (dated by TCRdb to the early 2020s). Regarding the study in general: The cohort included three men and a couple of women between 18 and 49 years of age. To increase sequencing depth and limit assay-specific biases, different laboratories used diverse techniques to prepare libraries and sequence TCR repertoires. Between about 0.8 and 9 billion PBMCs per donor were obtained by leukapheresis. To estimate repertoire size and how much clonotype sharing occurs between individuals, the study deeply sequenced the blood TCR repertoires of about five healthy adults. For each donor, CD4 naive and CD4 memory were each run on three plates, CD8 naive on two plates, and CD8 memory on one plate. Findings and caveats that apply to the study as a whole: When several donors were compared, the shared fraction of clonotypes was around 4.6% for naive CD4, around 4% for naive CD8, 2% to 2.5% for memory CD4, and about 0.36% for memory CD8. Clonotypes shared by all four sorted-subset donors showed higher generation probabilities than non-shared clonotypes. The small number of donors limited the genetic and exposure-history diversity represented. Sampling was restricted to blood, and TCR repertoires in tissue are likely to differ from TCR repertoires in blood. Pairwise subsampling led to the expectation that sequencing depth would affect the degree of clonotype sharing among donors. Even with the large sequencing depth, rarefaction of the sorted-subset datasets indicated that sequencing was incomplete. Naive subsets generally had larger estimated clonotype richness than memory subsets.

This clone was found once. Its antigen is unknown. There are no base qualities to consult, and no much larger clone falls within one base. CD8 naive samples consisted of CD45RO-negative cells that were positively selected for CCR7, yielding a CD45RA+CCR7+ population without TemRA cells. Donors were healthy HIV-negative adults with no recently reported acute infections or vaccinations. All donors were Caucasian adults living in Nashville, Tennessee, USA. After blood collection by leukapheresis, PBMCs were isolated using Ficoll-Histopaque density gradient centrifugation and then cryopreserved in the vapor phase of liquid nitrogen. Analytical flow cytometry was used to check the purity and quantity of each magnetically sorted T cell population. Genomic DNA was isolated from every sorted fraction and measured by UV absorbance on a Nanodrop 2000c. TCR CDR3 regions were amplified from genomic DNA by multiplex PCR using the deep immunoSEQ assay. Extracted genomic DNA from each cell subset was spread evenly across all wells of several immunoSEQ 96-well plates, with each plate serving as a replicate. For sorted subsets, about 220 ng of genomic DNA, equivalent to 25,000 to 35,000 T cell genomes, went into each replicate PCR. The purified libraries were quantified using a Qubit 3.0 fluorometer, sized with a Bioanalyzer 2100, and then quantified again using the KAPA Library Quantification kit. A separate single-read 150-cycle Illumina NextSeq 550 flow cell was used to sequence each immunoSEQ 96-well plate. As for the authors' bioinformatics: Because the immunoSEQ output held only junctional sequences and lacked quality scores, the filtering could not match the filtering applied to full-length reads. To assign V/J genes and CDR3, sequences were annotated against IMGT germline references using PyIR, a Python wrapper for IgBLAST v1.9. Reads were removed for weak V/J assignments (E-value above 1e-6), missing CDR3, stop codons, out-of-frame junctions, or ambiguous translated residues. V3J clonotypes were defined as sequences sharing the same inferred V gene, J gene, and CDR3 amino acid sequence. Percentage overlap between repertoires was computed as shared unique clonotypes divided by the size of the smaller repertoire. Three approaches were used to assess repertoire richness: RTK rarefaction, the Chao1 estimator, and Recon v2.1 estimates of unobserved clonotypes. Generation probabilities for all TCRbeta clonotypes obtained by the gDNA method from several donors were computed using OLGA. TCRdb stores this immuneACCESS table with in-frame sequences only. Part of the clones is absent; in the studies checked, under half of the shortfall reflects unresolved V genes, and no reason is known for the rest. Clonal size and the V and J genes are those of that table, whereas D and trimming came from the DNA. The sample table records about 2.1 million clones; around 95% of these occur just once. About 1.6% of the sample comes from the top ten.

The sequenced sample was naive CD8+ T cells from PBMCs. What this sample's cell subset or site label stands for: CD45RA+CCR7+. The TCR was taken from a man aged 18 to 30 in good health. Some clones in this sample may be carry-over from other donors' samples.

The DNA reads as follows: TGTGCCTGGAGTGGGGCTAAAGCTACGTACGAGCAGTACTTC. The encoded protein is CAWSGAKATYEQYF. The rearrangement combines TRBV30 with TRBJ2-5; a confident D gene designation cannot be given. The end of the DNA aligns better with TRBJ2-7, so the J call may be wrong. The CDR3 has 14 amino acids, counting the end cysteine and phenylalanine. Only the CDR3 DNA stays, 42 bases, in frame from base 1. For CDR1 and CDR2, the germline V gene (reference sequence) lists GTSNPN and SVGIG.